These T cell receptor beta chains were read from a single sample in a study of T cells in Graves' hyperthyroidism and ophthalmopathy. MiXCR, applied by TCRdb to the multiplex PCR reads, yields one record per CDR3 protein. The sample has around 340,000 distinct CDR3 sequences, about a sixth seen once. The sample taken for sequencing was blood. These receptor sequences come from a woman aged 40 to 49 with Graves' ophthalmopathy. Each CDR3 is given with its conserved first and last residue. A D gene is named only where the DNA matches it firmly. Some rows mark clone size as missing; the rest say once, few, many or name a class of expanded clone.

cdr3_aa: CASNSGRTSSYEQYF; cdr3_nt: TGTGCCAGCAATAGCGGGAGGACGAGCTCCTACGAGCAGTACTTC; v_call: TRBV28; clone_size: many; d_call: TRBD2; j_call: TRBJ2-7
cdr3_aa: CASTTGGYEQYF; cdr3_nt: TGTGCCAGCACCACAGGGGGCTACGAGCAGTACTTC; v_call: TRBV6-1; clone_size: many; d_call: TRBD1; j_call: TRBJ2-7
cdr3_aa: CAISESLKQETQYF; cdr3_nt: TGTGCCATCAGTGAGTCGTTAAAGCAAGAGACCCAGTACTTC; v_call: TRBV10-3; clone_size: few; d_call: NA; j_call: TRBJ2-5
cdr3_aa: CASSWGGSPGYTF; cdr3_nt: TGTGCCAGCAGTTGGGGGGGCAGTCCTGGCTACACCTTC; v_call: TRBV28; clone_size: many; d_call: NA; j_call: TRBJ1-2
cdr3_aa: CASSQAGTYEQYF; cdr3_nt: TGTGCCAGCAGCCAAGCGGGGACCTACGAGCAGTACTTC; v_call: TRBV4-2; clone_size: many; d_call: NA; j_call: TRBJ2-7
cdr3_aa: CASRPRQHYEQYF; cdr3_nt: TGTGCCAGCAGACCCAGACAGCACTACGAGCAGTACTTC; v_call: TRBV7-2; clone_size: many; d_call: NA; j_call: TRBJ2-7
cdr3_aa: CASSSNALDQPQHF; cdr3_nt: TGTGCCAGCAGTTCGAATGCCCTAGATCAGCCCCAGCATTTT; v_call: TRBV28; clone_size: many; d_call: NA; j_call: TRBJ1-5
cdr3_aa: CASSPSGVFSYEQYF; cdr3_nt: TGTGCCAGCAGCCCATCGGGGGTCTTTTCCTACGAGCAGTACTTC; v_call: TRBV28; clone_size: NA; d_call: NA; j_call: TRBJ2-7
cdr3_aa: CASSLDNLIAKNIQYF; cdr3_nt: TGTGCCAGCAGCTTAGACAACCTGATAGCCAAAAACATTCAGTACTTC; v_call: TRBV11-3; clone_size: NA; d_call: NA; j_call: TRBJ2-4
cdr3_aa: CASSLWAAQGNTEAFF; cdr3_nt: TGTGCCAGCAGTTTATGGGCAGCCCAGGGGAACACTGAAGCTTTCTTT; v_call: TRBV12-3/TRBV12-4; clone_size: many; d_call: NA; j_call: TRBJ1-1
cdr3_aa: CRARESGNPYEQYF; cdr3_nt: TGCAGAGCCAGAGAAAGCGGGAATCCCTACGAGCAGTACTTC; v_call: TRBV20-1; clone_size: many; d_call: TRBD2; j_call: TRBJ2-7
cdr3_aa: CASSEEITGHGYTF; cdr3_nt: TGTGCCAGCAGTGAAGAAATAACAGGGCATGGCTACACCTTC; v_call: TRBV2; clone_size: NA; d_call: NA; j_call: TRBJ1-2
cdr3_aa: CSAHSGRAYNEQFF; cdr3_nt: TGCAGCGCCCATAGCGGGAGGGCCTACAATGAGCAGTTCTTC; v_call: TRBV29-1; clone_size: NA; d_call: TRBD2; j_call: TRBJ2-1
cdr3_aa: CASSRYREGLVAKNIQYF; cdr3_nt: TGTGCCAGTAGTCGGTACAGGGAAGGTTTGGTAGCCAAAAACATTCAGTACTTC; v_call: TRBV19; clone_size: many; d_call: NA; j_call: TRBJ2-4
cdr3_aa: CASSLPGVSPYEQYF; cdr3_nt: TGTGCCAGCAGCCTCCCGGGAGTGTCCCCCTACGAGCAGTACTTC; v_call: TRBV7-2; clone_size: many; d_call: NA; j_call: TRBJ2-7
cdr3_aa: CASRDREPPGELFF; cdr3_nt: TGTGCCAGCAGGGACCGGGAACCACCCGGGGAGCTGTTTTTT; v_call: TRBV6-1; clone_size: NA; d_call: NA; j_call: TRBJ2-2
cdr3_aa: CASSSALTGGVSGYTF; cdr3_nt: TGTGCCAGCAGTTCCGCCCTAACAGGGGGCGTCTCTGGCTACACCTTC; v_call: TRBV28; clone_size: NA; d_call: TRBD1; j_call: TRBJ1-2
cdr3_aa: CAWSPVSGNTIYF; cdr3_nt: TGTGCCTGGAGTCCCGTCTCTGGAAACACCATATATTTT; v_call: TRBV30; clone_size: many; d_call: NA; j_call: TRBJ1-3
cdr3_aa: CSASGLGPQHF; cdr3_nt: TGCAGTGCTAGTGGTTTGGGGCCCCAGCATTTT; v_call: TRBV20-1; clone_size: NA; d_call: NA; j_call: TRBJ1-5
cdr3_aa: CASSLRGATGKSYEQYF; cdr3_nt: TGTGCCAGCAGCTTACGGGGTGCAACGGGAAAATCCTACGAGCAGTACTTC; v_call: TRBV11-2; clone_size: once; d_call: NA; j_call: TRBJ2-7
cdr3_aa: CAWSRGTRGLEQYF; cdr3_nt: TGTGCCTGGAGTCGGGGGACTAGGGGTTTGGAGCAGTACTTC; v_call: TRBV30; clone_size: many; d_call: TRBD2; j_call: TRBJ2-7
cdr3_aa: CASSDREQYEQYF; cdr3_nt: TGTGCCAGCAGTGATCGGGAACAGTACGAGCAGTACTTC; v_call: TRBV6-1; clone_size: many; d_call: NA; j_call: TRBJ2-7
cdr3_aa: CASNSGDQDTEAFF; cdr3_nt: TGCGCCAGCAACTCAGGGGACCAAGACACTGAAGCTTTCTTT; v_call: TRBV5-1; clone_size: many; d_call: NA; j_call: TRBJ1-1
cdr3_aa: CASSLVGVGLETQYF; cdr3_nt: TGTGCCAGCAGCTTAGTAGGGGTAGGGTTGGAGACCCAGTACTTC; v_call: TRBV7-2; clone_size: many; d_call: NA; j_call: TRBJ2-5
cdr3_aa: CASSNDRVEDTGELFF; cdr3_nt: TGTGCCAGCAGCAACGACAGGGTTGAAGACACCGGGGAGCTGTTTTTT; v_call: TRBV11-1; clone_size: many; d_call: TRBD1; j_call: TRBJ2-2
cdr3_aa: CASSYLGTGNEQYF; cdr3_nt: TGTGCCAGCAGTTATCTCGGGACAGGGAACGAGCAGTACTTC; v_call: TRBV6-5; clone_size: many; d_call: TRBD1; j_call: TRBJ2-7